This T cell receptor beta chain was obtained from a study of T cells in Graves' hyperthyroidism and ophthalmopathy. RNA transcripts served as the template for amplifying TCR beta CDR3 regions. A set of HTBI primers served as the primers for a first-round RT-PCR of the TCR CDR3. TCRdb fed the multiplex PCR reads into MiXCR, producing one record per CDR3 protein. The sample comprises roughly 500,000 distinct CDR3 sequences, about 16% of which are singletons, and less than 30% rests with the top ten. Study-wide results and limits: Ophthalmopathy and stable hyperthyroidism were told apart by a 13 V-J model.

CDR1 is MDHEN and CDR2 is SYDVKM in the germline V gene. The CDR3 is made up of 12 amino acids. Between the trimmed V and J ends, which lost 7 bases and 8 bases, there was a span of 12 bases. A few counts support this clonotype. The antigen is undetermined. Sequenced: blood. The genes are TRBV28 and TRBJ1-5; D is unresolved. The clonotype originates from a woman in her 30s with Graves' ophthalmopathy. The DNA of the CDR3 is TGTGCCAGCAATCAAATCGGGAAGCCCCAGCATTTT. Translation: CASNQIGKPQHF.